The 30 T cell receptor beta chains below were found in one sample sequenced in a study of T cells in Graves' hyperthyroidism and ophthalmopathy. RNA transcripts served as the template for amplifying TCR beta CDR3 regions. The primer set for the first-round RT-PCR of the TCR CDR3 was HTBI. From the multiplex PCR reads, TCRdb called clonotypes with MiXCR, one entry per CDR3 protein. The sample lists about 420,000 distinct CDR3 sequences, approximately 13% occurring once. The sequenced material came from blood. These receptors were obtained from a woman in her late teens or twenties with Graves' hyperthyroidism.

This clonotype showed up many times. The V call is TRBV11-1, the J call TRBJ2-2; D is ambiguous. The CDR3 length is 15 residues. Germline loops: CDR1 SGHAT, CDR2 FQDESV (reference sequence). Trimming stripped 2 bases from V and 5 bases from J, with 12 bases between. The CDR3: CASSLRAVRTGELFF. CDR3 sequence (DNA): TGTGCCAGCAGCTTACGGGCAGTTCGGACCGGGGAGCTGTTTTTT.

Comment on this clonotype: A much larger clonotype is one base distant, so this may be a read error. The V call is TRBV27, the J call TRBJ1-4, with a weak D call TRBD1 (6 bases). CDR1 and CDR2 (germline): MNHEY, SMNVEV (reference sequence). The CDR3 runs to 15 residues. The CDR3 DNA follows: TGTGCCAGCAGACCTCTGACAGGCGTGGAGGAAAAACTGTCTTTT. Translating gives CASRPLTGVEEKLSF.

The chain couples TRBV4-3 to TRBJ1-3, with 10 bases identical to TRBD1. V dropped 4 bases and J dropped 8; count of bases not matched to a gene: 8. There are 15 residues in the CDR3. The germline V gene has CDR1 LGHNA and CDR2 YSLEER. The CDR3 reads CASSPTGQGDYTIYF. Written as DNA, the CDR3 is TGCGCCAGCAGCCCTACCGGACAGGGGGACTACACCATATATTTT.

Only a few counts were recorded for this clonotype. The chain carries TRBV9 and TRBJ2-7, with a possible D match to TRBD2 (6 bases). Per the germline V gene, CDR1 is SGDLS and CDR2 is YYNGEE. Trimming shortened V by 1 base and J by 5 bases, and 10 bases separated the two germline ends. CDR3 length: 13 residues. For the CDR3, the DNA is TGTGCCAGCAGCGTAAACTGGGGGGACGAGCAGTACTTC. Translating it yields CASSVNWGDEQYF.

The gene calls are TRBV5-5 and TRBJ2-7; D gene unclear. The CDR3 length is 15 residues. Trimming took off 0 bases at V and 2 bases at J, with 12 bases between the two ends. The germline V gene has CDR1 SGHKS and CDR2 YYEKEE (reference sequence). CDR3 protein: CASSLGAAEAYEQYF. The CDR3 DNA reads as TGTGCCAGCAGCTTGGGCGCAGCAGAAGCCTACGAGCAGTACTTC.

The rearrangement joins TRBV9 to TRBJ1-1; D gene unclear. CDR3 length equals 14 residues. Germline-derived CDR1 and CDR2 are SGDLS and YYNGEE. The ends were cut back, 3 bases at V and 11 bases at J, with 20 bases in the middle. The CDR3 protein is CASSEDVGLSGAFF. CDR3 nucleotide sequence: TGTGCCAGCAGCGAGGACGTGGGTCTTTCTGGGGCTTTCTTT.

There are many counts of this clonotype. CDR3 amino acids: CASSSRGRGGEKLFF. The CDR3 nucleotides are TGTGCCAGCAGTTCCAGAGGCAGAGGGGGGGAAAAACTGTTTTTT. The V call is TRBV6-1, the J call TRBJ1-4; a possible D gene is TRBD1 (6 bases). CDR3 size: 15 residues. Per the germline V gene, CDR1 is MNHNS and CDR2 is SASEGT. The germline V and J ends were trimmed by 5 bases and 8 bases, with 18 bases remaining between them.

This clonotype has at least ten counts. In nucleotides, the CDR3 is TGTGCCAGCAGCTTTCAGGCGGACATTCAGTACTTC. It encodes CASSFQADIQYF. This chain connects TRBV7-2 to TRBJ2-4; no clear D. Germline V lookup: CDR1 SGHTA, CDR2 FQGNSA. With 3 bases removed from V and 8 bases from J, the gap between germline ends came to 8 bases. The CDR3 is 12 amino acids.

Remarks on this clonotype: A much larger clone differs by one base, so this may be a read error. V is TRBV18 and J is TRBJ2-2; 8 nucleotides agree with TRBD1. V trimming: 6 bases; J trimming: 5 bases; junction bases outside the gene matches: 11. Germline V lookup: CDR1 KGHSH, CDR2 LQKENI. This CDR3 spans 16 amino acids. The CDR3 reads CASSPGGQGTTGELFF. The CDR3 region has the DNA TGTGCCAGCTCCCCAGGAGGACAGGGTACAACCGGGGAGCTGTTTTTT.

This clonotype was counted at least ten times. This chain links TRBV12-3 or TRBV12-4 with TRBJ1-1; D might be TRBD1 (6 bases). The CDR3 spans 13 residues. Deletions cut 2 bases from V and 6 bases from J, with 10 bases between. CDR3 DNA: TGTGCCAGCAGTTTAACAGGGCAACCTGAAGCTTTCTTT. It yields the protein CASSLTGQPEAFF.

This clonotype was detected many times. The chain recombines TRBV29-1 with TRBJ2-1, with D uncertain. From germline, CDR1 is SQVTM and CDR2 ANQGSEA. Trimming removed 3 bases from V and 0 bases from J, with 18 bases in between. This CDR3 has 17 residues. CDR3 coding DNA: TGCAGCGTTGATCAGTTTGTACTTTTAAGCTCCTACAATGAGCAGTTCTTC. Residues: CSVDQFVLLSSYNEQFF.

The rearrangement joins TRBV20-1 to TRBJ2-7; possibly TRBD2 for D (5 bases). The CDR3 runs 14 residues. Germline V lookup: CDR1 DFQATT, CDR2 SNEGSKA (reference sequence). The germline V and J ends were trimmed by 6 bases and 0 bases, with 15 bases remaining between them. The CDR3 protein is CSASDGVSSYEQYF. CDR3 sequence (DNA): TGCAGTGCCAGCGACGGGGTGAGCTCCTACGAGCAGTACTTC.

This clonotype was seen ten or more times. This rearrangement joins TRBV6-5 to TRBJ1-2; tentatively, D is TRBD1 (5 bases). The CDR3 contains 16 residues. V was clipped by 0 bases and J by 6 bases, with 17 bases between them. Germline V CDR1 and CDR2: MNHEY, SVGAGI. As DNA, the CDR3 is TGTGCCAGCAGTTACTCTAAGGGACCGGGGATCGATGGCTACACCTTC. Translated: CASSYSKGPGIDGYTF.

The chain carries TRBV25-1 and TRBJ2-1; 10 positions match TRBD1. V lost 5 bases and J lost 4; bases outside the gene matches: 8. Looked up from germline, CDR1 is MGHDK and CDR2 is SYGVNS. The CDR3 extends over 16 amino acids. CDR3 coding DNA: TGTGCCAGCAGTAAACGGACAGGGGGTTTGTACAATGAGCAGTTCTTC. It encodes CASSKRTGGLYNEQFF. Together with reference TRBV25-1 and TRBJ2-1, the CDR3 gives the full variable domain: EADIYQTPRYLVIGTGKKITLECSQTMGHDKMYWYQQDPGMELHLIHYSYGVNSTEKGDLSSESTVSRIRTEHFPLTLESARPSHTSQYLCASSKRTGGLYNEQFFGPGTRLTVL.

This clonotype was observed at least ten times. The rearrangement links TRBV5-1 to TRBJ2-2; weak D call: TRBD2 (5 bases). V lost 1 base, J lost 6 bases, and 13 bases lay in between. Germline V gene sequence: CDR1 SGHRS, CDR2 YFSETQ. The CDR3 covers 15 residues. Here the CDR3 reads CASSLPEGAAGELFF. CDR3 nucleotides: TGCGCCAGCAGCTTGCCCGAGGGAGCGGCCGGGGAGCTGTTTTTT.

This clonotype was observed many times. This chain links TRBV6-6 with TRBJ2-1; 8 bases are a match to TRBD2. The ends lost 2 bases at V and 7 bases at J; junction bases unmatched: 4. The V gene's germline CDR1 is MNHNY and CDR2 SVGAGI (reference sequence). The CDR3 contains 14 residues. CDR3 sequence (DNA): TGTGCCAGCAGTTACCGGGAGGGCGTGAATGAGCAGTTCTTC. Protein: CASSYREGVNEQFF.

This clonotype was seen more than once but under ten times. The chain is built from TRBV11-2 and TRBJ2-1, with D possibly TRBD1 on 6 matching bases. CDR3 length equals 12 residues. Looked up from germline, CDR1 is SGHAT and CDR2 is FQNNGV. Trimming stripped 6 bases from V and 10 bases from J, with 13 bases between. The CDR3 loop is CASRHPTGEQFF. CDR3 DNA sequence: TGTGCCAGCAGACATCCTACAGGGGAGCAGTTCTTC. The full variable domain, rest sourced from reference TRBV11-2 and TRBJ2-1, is EAGVAQSPRYKIIEKRQSVAFWCNPISGHATLYWYQQILGQGPKLLIQFQNNGVVDDSQLPKDRFSAERLKGVDSTLKIQPAKLEDSAVYLCASRHPTGEQFFGPGTRLTVL.

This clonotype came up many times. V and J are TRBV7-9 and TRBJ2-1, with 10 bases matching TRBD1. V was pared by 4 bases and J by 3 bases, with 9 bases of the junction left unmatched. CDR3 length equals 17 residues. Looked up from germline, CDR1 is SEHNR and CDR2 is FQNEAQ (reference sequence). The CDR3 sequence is CASSSPWGQGLYNEQFF. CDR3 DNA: TGTGCCAGCAGCTCCCCTTGGGGACAGGGGCTCTACAATGAGCAGTTCTTC.

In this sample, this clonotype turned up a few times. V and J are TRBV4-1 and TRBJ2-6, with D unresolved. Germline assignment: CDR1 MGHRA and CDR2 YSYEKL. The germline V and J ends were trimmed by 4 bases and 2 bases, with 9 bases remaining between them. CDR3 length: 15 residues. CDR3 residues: CASSPMGTGANVLTF. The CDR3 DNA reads TGCGCCAGCAGCCCCATGGGGACTGGGGCCAACGTCCTGACTTTC.

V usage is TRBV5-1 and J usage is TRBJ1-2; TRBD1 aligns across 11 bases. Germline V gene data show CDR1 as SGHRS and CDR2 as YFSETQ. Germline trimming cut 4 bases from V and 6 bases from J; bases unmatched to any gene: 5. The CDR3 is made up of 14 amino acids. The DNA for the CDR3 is TGCGCCAGCAGCGCCGGACAGGGGGCCGATGGCTACACCTTC. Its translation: CASSAGQGADGYTF. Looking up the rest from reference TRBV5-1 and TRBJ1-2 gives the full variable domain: KAGVTQTPRYLIKTRGQQVTLSCSPISGHRSVSWYQQTPGQGLQFLFEYFSETQRNKGNFPGRFSGRQFSNSRSEMNVSTLELGDSALYLCASSAGQGADGYTFGSGTRLTVV.

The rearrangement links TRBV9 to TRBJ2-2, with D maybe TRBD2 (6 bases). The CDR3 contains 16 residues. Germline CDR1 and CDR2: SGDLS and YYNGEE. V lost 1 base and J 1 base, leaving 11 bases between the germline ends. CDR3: CASSVSGSGNTGELFF. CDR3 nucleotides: TGTGCCAGCAGCGTATCCGGGAGCGGGAACACCGGGGAGCTGTTTTTT.

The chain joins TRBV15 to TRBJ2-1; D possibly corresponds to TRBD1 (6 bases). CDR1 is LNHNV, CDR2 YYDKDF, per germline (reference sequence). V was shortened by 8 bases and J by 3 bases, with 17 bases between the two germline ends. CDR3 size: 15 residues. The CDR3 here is CATSQDSSFYNEQFF. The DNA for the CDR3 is TGTGCCACCTCCCAGGACAGTTCGTTCTACAATGAGCAGTTCTTC.

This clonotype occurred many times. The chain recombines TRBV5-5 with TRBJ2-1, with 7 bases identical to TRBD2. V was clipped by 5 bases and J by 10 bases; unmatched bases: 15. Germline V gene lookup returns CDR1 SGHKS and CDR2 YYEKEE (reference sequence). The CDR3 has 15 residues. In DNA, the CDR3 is TGTGCCAGCAGTTTTGGACTAGGTCCAATCGGGGAGCAGTTCTTC. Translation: CASSFGLGPIGEQFF.

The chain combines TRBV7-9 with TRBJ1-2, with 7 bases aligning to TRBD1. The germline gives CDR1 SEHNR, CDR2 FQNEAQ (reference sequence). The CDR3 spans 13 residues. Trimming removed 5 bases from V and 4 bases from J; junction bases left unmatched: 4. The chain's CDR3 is CASSPRGAYGYTF. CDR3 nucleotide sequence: TGTGCCAGCAGCCCCAGGGGGGCCTATGGCTACACCTTC. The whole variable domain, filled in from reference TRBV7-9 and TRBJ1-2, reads DTGVSQNPRHKITKRGQNVTFRCDPISEHNRLYWYRQTLGQGPEFLTYFQNEAQLEKSRLLSDRFSAERPKGSFSTLEIQRTEQGDSAMYLCASSPRGAYGYTFGSGTRLTVV.

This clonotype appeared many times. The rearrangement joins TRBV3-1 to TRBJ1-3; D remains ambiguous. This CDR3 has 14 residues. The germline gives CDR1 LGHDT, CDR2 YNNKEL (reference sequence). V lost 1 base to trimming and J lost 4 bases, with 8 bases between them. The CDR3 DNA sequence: TGTGCCAGCAGCCAAGTAACGGGAGGAAACACCATATATTTT. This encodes CASSQVTGGNTIYF.

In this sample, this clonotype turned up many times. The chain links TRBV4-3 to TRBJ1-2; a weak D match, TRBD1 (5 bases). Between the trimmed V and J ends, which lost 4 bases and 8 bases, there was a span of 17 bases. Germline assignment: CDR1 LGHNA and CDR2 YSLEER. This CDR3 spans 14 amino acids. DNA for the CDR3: TGCGCCAGCAGCCCGACCACGGGGGGGAGAGGCTACACCTTC. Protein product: CASSPTTGGRGYTF.

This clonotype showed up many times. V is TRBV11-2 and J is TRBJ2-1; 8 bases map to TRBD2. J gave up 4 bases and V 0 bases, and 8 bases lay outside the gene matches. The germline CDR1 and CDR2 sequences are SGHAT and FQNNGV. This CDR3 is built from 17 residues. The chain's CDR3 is CASSLDPPGGFYNEQFF. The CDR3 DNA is TGTGCCAGCAGCTTAGATCCCCCGGGAGGGTTTTACAATGAGCAGTTCTTC.

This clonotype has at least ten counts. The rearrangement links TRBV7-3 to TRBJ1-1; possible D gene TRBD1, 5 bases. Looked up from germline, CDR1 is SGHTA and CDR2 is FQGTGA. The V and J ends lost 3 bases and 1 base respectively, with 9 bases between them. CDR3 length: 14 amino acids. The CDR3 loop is CASSFPTENTEAFF. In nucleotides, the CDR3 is TGTGCCAGCAGCTTCCCGACAGAGAACACTGAAGCTTTCTTT.

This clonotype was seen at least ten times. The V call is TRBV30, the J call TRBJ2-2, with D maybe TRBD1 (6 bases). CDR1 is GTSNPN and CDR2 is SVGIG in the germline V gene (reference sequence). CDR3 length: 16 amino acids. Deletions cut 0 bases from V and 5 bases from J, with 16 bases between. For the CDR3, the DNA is TGTGCCTGGAGTGTACTGAAGGGGGTAGGAACCGGGGAGCTGTTTTTT. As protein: CAWSVLKGVGTGELFF.

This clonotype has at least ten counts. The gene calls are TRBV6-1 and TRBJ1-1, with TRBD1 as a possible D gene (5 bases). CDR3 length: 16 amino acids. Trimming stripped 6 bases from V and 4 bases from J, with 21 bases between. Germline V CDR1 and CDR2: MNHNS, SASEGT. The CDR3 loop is CASSPDLTGGSTEAFF. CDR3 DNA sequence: TGTGCCAGCAGCCCCGATTTGACGGGGGGGAGCACTGAAGCTTTCTTT.